This T cell receptor beta chain comes out of a study of shared clonotypes between healthy human individuals. Sequencing used immunoSEQ multiplex PCR; TCRdb keeps in-frame clones, though not all of them. Of some 1.5 million clones listed, over 95% are singletons. The TCR comes from a man younger than 45 in good health. The sequenced sample was naive CD4+ T cells sorted from blood. Documented subset: CD45RA+ positively selected.

CDR3 nucleotide sequence: TGCGCCAGCAGCCTGGGCCCACTAGCGGGAGGTGACGATACGCAGTATTTT. Residues: CASSLGPLAGGDDTQYF. The rearrangement links TRBV5-1 to TRBJ2-3; 12 nucleotides match TRBD2. V was clipped by 4 bases and J by 6 bases; unmatched bases: 12. The CDR3 is 17 residues long. CDR1 is SGHRS and CDR2 is YFSETQ in the germline V gene.